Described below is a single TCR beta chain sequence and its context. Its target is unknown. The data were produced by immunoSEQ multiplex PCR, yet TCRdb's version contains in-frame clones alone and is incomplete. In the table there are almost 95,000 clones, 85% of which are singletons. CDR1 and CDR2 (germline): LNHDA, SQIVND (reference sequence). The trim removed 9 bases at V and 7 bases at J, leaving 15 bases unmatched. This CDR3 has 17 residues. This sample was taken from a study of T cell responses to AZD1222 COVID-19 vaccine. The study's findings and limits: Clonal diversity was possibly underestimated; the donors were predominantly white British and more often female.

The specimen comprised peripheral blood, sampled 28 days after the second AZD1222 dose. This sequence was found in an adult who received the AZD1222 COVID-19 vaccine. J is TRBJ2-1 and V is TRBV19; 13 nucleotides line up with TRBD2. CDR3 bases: TGTGCCAGCCGGGGGACTAGCGGGACTATTGCGAAAAATGAGCAGTTCTTC. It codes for CASRGTSGTIAKNEQFF.